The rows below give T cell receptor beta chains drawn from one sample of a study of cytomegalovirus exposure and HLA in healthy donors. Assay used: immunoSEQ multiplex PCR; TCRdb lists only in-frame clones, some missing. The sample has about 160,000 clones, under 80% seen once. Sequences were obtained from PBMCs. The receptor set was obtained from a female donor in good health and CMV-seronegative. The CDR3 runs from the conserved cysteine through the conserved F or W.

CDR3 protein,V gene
CASIGTGVGGEQYF,TRBV6-1
CASSTTGDSPLHF,TRBV18
CASSSRTSGYQETQYF,TRBV6-6
CASRGLAGTDTQYF,TRBV5-1
CASSLETGNQPQHF,TRBV7-2
CASSMTGGNQPQHF,TRBV19
CASSVLAGPSSYEQYF,TRBV25-1
CASSPLRGGDTEAFF,TRBV19
CASSDASGGTDTQYF,TRBV6-4
CASSPGTGDQPQHF,TRBV7-9
CASSRTSGRGDTQYF,TRBV6-5
CAWSVVRGLGYTF,TRBV30
CASSEEAGVNTEAFF,TRBV2
CASSDRANYGYTF,TRBV9
CASNPQGNTEAFF,TRBV2
CASSSPRLAGSRDTQYF,TRBV13
CASSSPRAGGHEQYF,TRBV9
CASTIGRGEDTQYF,TRBV6-1
CASRGQGPEAFF,TRBV7-9
CASSRYRGASYEQYF,TRBV10-2
CASSYEGVKTEAFF,TRBV19
CASSLRGRDYGYTF,TRBV27
CASSFSRGVGTEAFF,TRBV7-2
CASSAGGKRNEKLFF,TRBV9
CASSRRDRGSEQYF,TRBV14
CASSAQGQGRSPLPF,TRBV6-1
CASSSLAGGGSEQYF,TRBV5-1
CASSRQGPYEQYF,TRBV11-2
CASSLSRGTLRTDGYTF,TRBV27
CASSFVGRTYNEQFF,TRBV13
CASRNMGAYGYTF,TRBV6-1
CASRGNQDQPQHF,TRBV6-5
CSVGRGKTEAFF,TRBV29-1
CSVEGRAGKGFTMLNTEAFF,TRBV29-1
CASQVRGQLNTEAFF,TRBV21-1
CASSERTVGYTF,TRBV6-5
CASSFLATGSYEQYF,TRBV5-1
CASSLANGQDSYEQYF,TRBV5-6
CASSLSRDQQYF,TRBV7-3
CASSERGQEGGYTF,TRBV2
CASSFGGSSYEQYF,TRBV7-2
CASTETGSGYTF,TRBV5-1